What follows are 7 T cell receptor beta chains derived from one specimen sequenced in a study of tumor and adjacent non-tumor tissue in lung cancer. The template was RNA from unsorted bulk tissue. This non-tumor lung sample came from over 3 cm beyond the tumor edge. The library came from three nested PCR rounds adapted from ARM-PCR protocols. TCRdb independently ran MiXCR on the multiplex PCR reads; one entry per CDR3 protein. The top ten hold 28% of the sample, which has under 75,000 distinct CDR3 sequences, less than 75% seen once. Input material: distant non-tumor lung tissue. The receptors were sampled from a woman in her 50s with non-small cell lung cancer.

The chain is built from TRBV5-1 and TRBJ2-7, with a weak D call TRBD2 (5 bases). In germline, CDR1 is SGHRS, CDR2 YFSETQ. The V end was cut by 5 bases, the J end by 0 bases, with 15 bases between. The CDR3 sequence is 15 residues long. The CDR3 region is CASREASWGSYEQYF. As DNA, the CDR3 is TGCGCCAGCAGGGAGGCTTCCTGGGGCTCCTACGAGCAGTACTTC. The full variable domain, its missing parts supplied by reference TRBV5-1 and TRBJ2-7, is KAGVTQTPRYLIKTRGQQVTLSCSPISGHRSVSWYQQTPGQGLQFLFEYFSETQRNKGNFPGRFSGRQFSNSRSEMNVSTLELGDSALYLCASREASWGSYEQYFGPGTRLTVT.

Remarks on this clonotype: One end of the junction is discordant with germline, which a read error may explain. CDR3 DNA: TGCAGCGTTGTGCAAGGAAACTCCTTCGAGCAGTACTTC. This codes for CSVVQGNSFEQYF. This chain uses TRBV29-1 with TRBJ2-7; D unresolved. The germline V gene has CDR1 SQVTM and CDR2 ANQGSEA. This CDR3 spans 13 amino acids.

As concerns this clonotype: The conserved phenylalanine or tryptophan is not found at the CDR3 terminus, so this likely reflects a read error. The chain links TRBV11-2 to TRBJ2-1; D unclear. This CDR3 is 12 amino acids long. Germline V gene sequence: CDR1 SGHAT, CDR2 FQNNGV. The CDR3: CDSSLSPAEQFV. The CDR3, as DNA: TGTGACAGCAGCTTAAGTCCCGCTGAGCAGTTCGTC.

With regard to this clonotype: One junction end does not reproduce the germline sequence, and a read error may be involved. This rearrangement joins TRBV4-3 to TRBJ2-5; no clear D gene. This CDR3 comprises 14 residues. The germline CDR1 and CDR2 sequences are LGHNA and YSLEER. The CDR3 DNA sequence: TGCACCAGCAGCCAAGACCCGGTGTGGGAGACCCAGTACTTC. Amino acids: CTSSQDPVWETQYF.

This clonotype was counted ten times or more. The chain joins TRBV6-6 to TRBJ1-6, with D uncertain. Germline V CDR1 and CDR2: MNHNY, SVGAGI (reference sequence). V gave up 0 bases and J gave up 5 bases, with 2 bases separating them. The CDR3 length is 13 residues. The CDR3 spells CASSYSNNSPLHF. The CDR3 region has the DNA TGTGCCAGCAGTTACTCGAATAATTCACCCCTCCACTTT.

Regarding this clonotype: The final CDR3 position lacks the conserved phenylalanine or tryptophan, pointing to a likely read error. The chain combines TRBV6-2 or TRBV6-3 with TRBJ2-1; D perhaps matches TRBD2 (6 bases). The germline V gene has CDR1 MNHEY and CDR2 SVGEGT. There are 15 residues in the CDR3. The ends were cut back, 8 bases at V and 6 bases at J, with 20 bases in the middle. The chain's CDR3 is CASSPRDWASNEQFS. Written as DNA, the CDR3 is TGTGCCAGCTCGCCTCGGGACTGGGCATCCAATGAGCAGTTCTCC.

In this sample, this clonotype is medium-sized (0.01 to 0.1%). This rearrangement joins TRBV12-3 or TRBV12-4 to TRBJ2-7; 12 positions match TRBD2. After removal of 7 bases from V and 7 bases from J, the junction contained 8 bases not matched to a gene. This CDR3 region has 14 residues. As DNA, the CDR3 is TGTGCCAGCACCTCGACTAGCGGGAGTTATGAGCAGTACTTC. It is translated as CASTSTSGSYEQYF.